This TCR beta chain stems from a study of T cells in Graves' hyperthyroidism and ophthalmopathy (dated by TCRdb to about 2019). Regarding the complete study: Peripheral blood samples were taken at initial diagnosis, before any treatment was given. To identify distinguishing TCR V-J signatures, a discovery cohort of 90 to 100 patients was used, comprising 43 with Graves' ophthalmopathy and 57 with stable Graves' hyperthyroidism. An independent validation cohort of under 20 hyperthyroidism patients and about 16 patients who later progressed to ophthalmopathy tested prospective prediction of ophthalmopathy. The approximately 100 discovery patients were randomly split 7:3 into training and test sets. In addition, the study compared T-cell repertoires in thyroid tissue and in blood from about 6 Graves' hyperthyroidism patients. Once sampling was done, hyperthyroidism patients were given methimazole at a starting dose of 30 mg daily, whereas ophthalmopathy patients were given high-dose intravenous methylprednisolone. TCR Vbeta CDR3 sequencing of approximately 140 peripheral blood samples (43 ophthalmopathy, 70 to 85 hyperthyroidism and around 17 progressor patients) is reported in the paper. The full study reports these points: During validation, the model predicted progression to ophthalmopathy a median of about 5.9 months ahead of onset, with approximately 70% sensitivity and 72% to 80% specificity. A 13 V-J signature model separated ophthalmopathy from stable hyperthyroidism, with just over 85% sensitivity and roughly 81% specificity in cross-validation and 80%/75% in testing. No statistical method was used to set the sample size in advance, and investigators knew the group allocation. Blood samples also contained most of the expanded thyroid clonotypes (frequency above 0.001), which suggests that blood repertoires may reflect thyroid immune responses.

The CDR3 runs 15 residues from the cysteine to the phenylalanine. Left in the record is the CDR3 DNA by itself, 45 bases read in frame from the first base. The germline V gene (reference sequence) yields LNHDA for CDR1 and SQIVND for CDR2. V sheds 4 bases and J sheds 7 bases, leaving 17 bases between their ends. Turning to this clonotype: Its antigen is still unknown. No base qualities exist here, and no much larger clone lies one base off it.

The TCR beta CDR3 regions were amplified from the RNA transcripts. A first-round RT-PCR of the TCR CDR3 used the HTBI primer set with the Qiagen OneStep RT-PCR kit. Libraries were constructed in a second round of multiplex PCR, after which size selection and purification were performed. Paired-end sequencing of the libraries was performed with 100 bp reads on an Illumina HiSeq2000. On the study's bioinformatics: Raw data were processed with SOAPnuke, discarding reads with adapters, uncalled bases, mean Phred below 15, or no exact constant-primer or identifier match. COPE v1.2.5 was used to merge the high-quality paired reads, and each unique nucleotide sequence was defined as a clonotype. MiTCR v1.1 was used to align the clonotypes against IMGT TRBV, TRBD and TRBJ reference segments. Analysis was restricted to V-J combinations with a frequency above 0.0001, which covered about 99% of repertoires. A TCS score was defined as the ratio of F50 (clonal expansion) to E x V (chaos), with BLOSUM62-based TCRdist applied between CDR3 peptides within each V-J. Welch's t-statistics and random forest reduced roughly 540 V-J features to 13, which were used in a naive Bayes classifier (R e1071). In-frame beta chains were kept once TCRdb had trimmed the public reads at Q25 with fastp and called clones with MiXCR. Rows matching on CDR3 protein sequence are summarized as one entry with the most common DNA and genes. TCRdb's processing, not the study's, gives the V and J calls here. The sample contains some 530,000 distinct CDR3 sequences, approximately 23% of them found a single time. The top ten constitute approximately 49% of the sample.

Ophthalmopathy patients had moderately to severely active disease, with a Clinical Activity Score of 3 or more, a NOSPECS grade of 4 or more, and a disease duration of less than 3 months. Patients with uncontrolled infections, other autoimmune diseases, pregnancy or lactation were excluded. Diagnoses relied on clinical symptoms, serum thyroxine and TRAb, thyroid ultrasound and orbital computed tomography. PBMCs were isolated from more than 8 ml of fresh peripheral blood by Ficoll-Paque density gradient centrifugation. Total RNA was extracted with Trizol reagent, and quality was checked on an Agilent 2100 Bioanalyzer.

This chain joins TRBV19 to TRBJ2-1; the D gene is possibly TRBD2, with 6 bases matching. The clonotype was recovered from a woman aged 70-85 years with Graves' ophthalmopathy. Sequences were obtained from blood. The CDR3 reads as follows: CASSTAGRAGNEQFF. At the DNA level, the sequence is TGTGCCAGTAGTACCGCAGGGCGGGCGGGGAATGAGCAGTTCTTC.